This entry lists 25 T cell receptor beta chains sequenced from one sample in a study of control samples from healthy donors and cancer patients. Some clones are missing from TCRdb's copy, which holds only in-frame ones; the method was immunoSEQ multiplex PCR. The table has some 150,000 clones, 91% seen once; the top ten hold approximately 7.2%. The material sequenced was blood. The receptors originated from a man aged 18 to 30 in good health.

The V gene is TRBV5-8, the J gene TRBJ2-1; 7 bases map to TRBD1. From germline, CDR1 is SGHTS and CDR2 YDEGEE. The V gene end was trimmed by 3 bases and the J gene end by 15 bases; junction bases not matched to a gene: 9. The CDR3 extends over 12 amino acids. The CDR3 region has the DNA TGTGCCAGCAGCTCACAGGGGCCGTTCAGGTTCTTC. It translates to CASSSQGPFRFF. The whole variable domain, remainder taken from reference TRBV5-8 and TRBJ2-1, is EAGVTQSPTHLIKTRGQQATLRCSPISGHTSVYWYQQALGLGLQFLLWYDEGEERNRGNFPPRFSGRQFPNYSSELNVNALELEDSALYLCASSSQGPFRFFGPGTRLTVL.

The rearrangement joins TRBV6-1 to TRBJ1-2; maybe TRBD1 (5 bases). This CDR3 contains 14 residues. From germline, CDR1 is MNHNS and CDR2 SASEGT. V lost 0 bases and J 8 bases, leaving 13 bases between the germline ends. CDR3 sequence reads: CASSEARWGGGYTF. As DNA, the CDR3 is TGTGCCAGCAGTGAAGCGAGGTGGGGCGGGGGCTACACCTTC.

The chain carries TRBV4-2 and TRBJ2-1, with D hard to call. Per germline, CDR1 LGHNA and CDR2 YNFKEQ. This CDR3 has 15 residues. With 0 bases removed from V and 7 bases from J, the gap between germline ends came to 13 bases. For the CDR3, the DNA is TGTGCCAGCAGCCAAGAGGAACGGTTGTATAATGAGCAGTTCTTC. This sequence encodes CASSQEERLYNEQFF.

CDR3 sequence (DNA): TGTGCCAGCAGTGAAGTAGGACCCTACAATGAGCAGTTCTTC. This translates into CASSEVGPYNEQFF. V usage is TRBV25-1 and J usage is TRBJ2-1; D call uncertain. This CDR3 is 14 amino acids long. Trimming took 2 bases from V and 2 from J, leaving 7 bases between them. The germline V gene encodes CDR1 MGHDK and CDR2 SYGVNS.

This chain links TRBV5-1 with TRBJ1-1; 7 nucleotides line up with TRBD1. Trimming removed 4 bases from V and 5 bases from J; junction bases left unmatched: 11. The CDR3 extends over 15 amino acids. Per germline, CDR1 SGHRS and CDR2 YFSETQ. For the CDR3, the DNA is TGCGCCAGCAGCGTAAGACAGGGATGGGGGACTGAAGCTTTCTTT. Protein sequence: CASSVRQGWGTEAFF.

V gene TRBV28 combines with J gene TRBJ1-4; 8 bases line up with TRBD1. The CDR3 consists of 17 residues. Germline values: CDR1 MDHEN, CDR2 SYDVKM. J gave up 8 bases and V 4 bases, and 15 bases lay outside the gene matches. The CDR3 region is CASSYLTGARLSEKLFF. The CDR3 coding sequence is TGTGCCAGCAGTTATTTGACAGGGGCGCGCCTTTCCGAAAAACTGTTTTTT.

This clone occurred once. CDR3 protein: CASSWGLNTEAFF. The CDR3 DNA is TGTGCCAGCAGTTGGGGGTTGAACACTGAAGCTTTCTTT. The genes are TRBV28 and TRBJ1-1; TRBD1 might be the D (5 bases). The CDR3 sequence is 13 residues long. Germline CDR1 and CDR2: MDHEN and SYDVKM. Trimming took 4 bases from V and 0 from J, leaving 6 bases between them.

This clone was counted a single time. The V gene is TRBV5-1, the J gene TRBJ2-2; D remains ambiguous. Trimming took 4 bases from V and 4 from J, leaving 8 bases between them. The CDR3 extends over 13 amino acids. CDR1 and CDR2 from the germline V gene are SGHRS and YFSETQ. The CDR3 DNA reads as TGCGCCAGCAGCCCCCTGTCCACCGGGGAGCTGTTTTTT. It is translated as CASSPLSTGELFF.

This rearrangement joins TRBV7-5 to TRBJ1-1. TRBV7-5 is given as a pseudogene. CDR3 length: 17 amino acids. The CDR3 region is CVRSLGVNGDRDTEAFF. The CDR3, as DNA: TGTGTCAGAAGCTTAGGAGTTAACGGGGATAGGGACACTGAAGCTTTCTTT.

This chain joins TRBV4-1 and TRBJ1-1; unclear D gene. The CDR3 is 14 amino acids. Germline V gives CDR1 MGHRA, CDR2 YSYEKL. The V end was cut by 0 bases, the J end by 3 bases, with 8 bases between. The CDR3 nucleotides are TGCGCCAGCAGCCAAGAGGGCAGTTACACTGAAGCTTTCTTT. This codes for CASSQEGSYTEAFF.

About this clone: A junction end diverges from the germline sequence, so it may reflect a read error. The V and J genes are TRBV11-2 and TRBJ2-5; D is unclear. Germline V gives CDR1 SGHAT, CDR2 FQNNGV. CDR3 length: 11 amino acids. In DNA form, the CDR3 reads TGTGCCAGCAGCTCAGACGGATACGGCGACTTC. Encoded protein: CASSSDGYGDF.

This chain uses TRBV7-2 with TRBJ2-5, with D unclear. This CDR3 is built from 12 residues. The germline V gene encodes CDR1 SGHTA and CDR2 FQGNSA. With 5 bases removed from V and 4 bases from J, the gap between germline ends came to 8 bases. CDR3 bases: TGTGCCAGCAGCCCCATTGGAGAGACCCAGTACTTC. It codes for CASSPIGETQYF.

This clone was observed a handful of times. The chain is built from TRBV18 and TRBJ1-4; perhaps TRBD1 as D (6 bases). The germline V gene has CDR1 KGHSH and CDR2 LQKENI. Trimming took off 0 bases at V and 8 bases at J, with 13 bases between the two ends. The CDR3 runs to 15 residues. The CDR3 nucleotides read TGTGCCAGCTCACCACCCGCGAACAGGGTCGAAAAACTGTTTTTT. This gives the protein CASSPPANRVEKLFF.

The chain recombines TRBV19 with TRBJ1-6; a weak D match, TRBD1 (5 bases). V lost 5 bases to trimming and J lost 7 bases, with 9 bases between them. The germline V gene has CDR1 LNHDA and CDR2 SQIVND (reference sequence). This CDR3 has 13 residues. The CDR3 loop is CASSAGTNSPLHF. The CDR3 coding sequence is TGTGCCAGTAGTGCAGGGACGAATTCACCCCTCCACTTT.

This chain links TRBV18 with TRBJ1-3; D is ambiguous. Looked up from germline, CDR1 is KGHSH and CDR2 is LQKENI. V was clipped by 0 bases and J by 6 bases, with 9 bases between them. This CDR3 region has 14 residues. The CDR3 coding sequence is TGTGCCAGCTCACCACCGACCGACCCAAACACCATATATTTT. Translated, it gives CASSPPTDPNTIYF.

The CDR3 DNA is TGCGCCAGCAGCTTGGATTTGGGGGACTCCTACGAGCAGTACTTC. Its translation is CASSLDLGDSYEQYF. The chain has TRBV5-1 and TRBJ2-7, with D possibly called TRBD1 or TRBD2 (5 bases each). Trimming pared 0 bases from V and 0 bases from J, leaving 10 bases between. This CDR3 comprises 15 residues. Germline V CDR1 and CDR2: SGHRS, YFSETQ. The entire variable domain, with the rest obtained from reference TRBV5-1 and TRBJ2-7, is as follows: KAGVTQTPRYLIKTRGQQVTLSCSPISGHRSVSWYQQTPGQGLQFLFEYFSETQRNKGNFPGRFSGRQFSNSRSEMNVSTLELGDSALYLCASSLDLGDSYEQYFGPGTRLTVT.

The chain recombines TRBV19 with TRBJ2-5, with TRBD1 matching 10 bases. V lost 5 bases to trimming and J lost 4 bases; unmatched junction nucleotides: 10. Germline V CDR1 and CDR2: LNHDA, SQIVND (reference sequence). The CDR3 totals 16 residues. The CDR3, as DNA: TGTGCCAGTAGTGCCGCGACAGGGGGCCTCGGAGAGACCCAGTACTTC. Its protein is CASSAATGGLGETQYF.

The V call is TRBV29-1, the J call TRBJ1-4; D possibly corresponds to TRBD1 (6 bases). The CDR3 consists of 13 residues. With 5 bases removed from V and 4 bases from J, the gap between germline ends came to 11 bases. Germline CDR1 is SQVTM and CDR2 is ANQGSEA. The CDR3 is CSVLGRGNEKLFF. Here the CDR3 DNA reads TGCAGCGTTTTGGGCAGGGGTAATGAAAAACTGTTTTTT.

The V gene is TRBV30, the J gene TRBJ2-7, with D perhaps TRBD1 (6 bases). CDR1 is GTSNPN and CDR2 is SVGIG in the germline V gene (reference sequence). This CDR3 spans 15 amino acids. Trimming took off 4 bases at V and 0 bases at J, with 16 bases between the two ends. CDR3 region: CAWMGARDGSYEQYF. CDR3 DNA: TGTGCCTGGATGGGGGCCCGGGACGGCTCCTACGAGCAGTACTTC.

V is TRBV18 and J is TRBJ1-6; unclear D gene. CDR3 size: 12 residues. Germline CDR1 and CDR2: KGHSH and LQKENI. Trimming removed 5 bases from V and 10 bases from J, with 9 bases in between. The CDR3 loop is CASSEGRSPLHF. The CDR3 bases are TGTGCCAGCTCAGAGGGTAGATCACCCCTCCACTTT.

The CDR3 DNA follows: TGTGCCACCTCCCTGGGAGGGGACAACGAGCAGTACTTC. This encodes CATSLGGDNEQYF. The rearrangement links TRBV10-3 to TRBJ2-7; D possibly corresponds to TRBD2 (7 bases). Germline loops: CDR1 ENHRY, CDR2 SYGVKD. The V end was cut by 10 bases, the J end by 5 bases, with 18 bases between. CDR3 size: 13 residues.

This chain joins TRBV5-5 and TRBJ1-4; unclear D gene. V lost 4 bases, J lost 7 bases, and 14 bases lay in between. The length of the CDR3 is 14 residues. Germline V gene data show CDR1 as SGHKS and CDR2 as YYEKEE (reference sequence). CDR3 sequence reads: CASSLQNLSEKLFF. CDR3 DNA: TGTGCCAGCAGCCTGCAGAATTTAAGTGAAAAACTGTTTTTT.

The rearrangement joins TRBV28 to TRBJ2-5; a weak D match, TRBD1 (5 bases). Deletions cut 5 bases from V and 0 bases from J, with 13 bases between. Germline V gene lookup returns CDR1 MDHEN and CDR2 SYDVKM. The CDR3 is 15 amino acids. The CDR3 DNA reads as TGTGCCAGCAGTCCCGCAGGGTTAAACCAAGAGACCCAGTACTTC. Its translation is CASSPAGLNQETQYF.

This clone was observed a few times. Here the CDR3 DNA reads TGTGCCAGCAGTGAATCGGGACTAGCGGGGAGCCCCTACGAGCAGTACTTC. Translation gives CASSESGLAGSPYEQYF. This chain links TRBV25-1 with TRBJ2-7, with TRBD2 identical over 13 bases. V lost 1 base and J lost 2; bases outside the gene matches: 5. The length of the CDR3 is 17 residues. The V gene's germline CDR1 is MGHDK and CDR2 SYGVNS.

The chain links TRBV7-2 to TRBJ2-1; a weak D match, TRBD2 (5 bases). The CDR3 has 12 amino acids. Trimming removed 5 bases at V and 8 bases at J, with 10 bases between. Germline values: CDR1 SGHTA, CDR2 FQGNSA. In DNA form, the CDR3 reads TGTGCCAGCAGCAAAAGGCGGGATGAGCAGTTCTTC. Protein: CASSKRRDEQFF.